The 18 T cell receptor beta chains presented below share a single source sample, sequenced in a study of long-term antiretroviral therapy in people with HIV. Runs used v3.0 of the immunoSEQ assay and were done at survey level. Sequenced by immunoSEQ multiplex PCR; TCRdb stores in-frame clones only, minus some. The table shows 15,000 to 20,000 clones, with about 80% occurring only once. Specimen: unsorted PBMCs, collected 2.2 years after starting antiretroviral therapy. Every receptor here comes from a man aged 50 or older with HIV.

This chain links TRBV7-9 with TRBJ2-5; D call uncertain. V lost 5 bases and J lost 1, with 11 bases in between. Germline V gives CDR1 SEHNR, CDR2 FQNEAQ (reference sequence). The CDR3 loop spans 14 amino acids. In DNA, the CDR3 is TGTGCCAGCAGCCCAAGGTACAGCCAAGAGACCCAGTACTTC. Protein product: CASSPRYSQETQYF.

V is TRBV27 and J is TRBJ2-2; D not certain. Trimming stripped 2 bases from V and 8 bases from J, with 3 bases between. Germline-derived CDR1 and CDR2 are MNHEY and SMNVEV (reference sequence). The CDR3 extends over 11 amino acids. Written as DNA, the CDR3 is TGTGCCAGCAGTTTAGTGGGGGAGCTGTTTTTT. It codes for CASSLVGELFF.

J is TRBJ1-2 and V is TRBV7-2, with 7 bases matching TRBD1. J was trimmed by 7 bases and V by 2 bases; bases with no gene match: 7. The V gene's germline CDR1 is SGHTA and CDR2 FQGNSA. The CDR3 runs 14 residues. The CDR3 region has the DNA TGTGCCAGCAGCTTAAGACAGGGCGGGGCTGGCTACACCTTC. The encoded protein is CASSLRQGGAGYTF.

This clone was picked up a small number of times. This rearrangement joins TRBV4-1 to TRBJ2-3; D gene ambiguous. From germline, CDR1 is MGHRA and CDR2 YSYEKL. The CDR3 is 16 residues long. Trimming cost V 5 bases and J 4 bases, with 19 bases left between them. CDR3 in DNA: TGCGCCAGCAGCGCCATAAATCTAGTTGTCGCAGATACGCAGTATTTT. As protein: CASSAINLVVADTQYF.

This sequence joins TRBV7-9 and TRBJ1-1; D remains unclear. There are 14 residues in the CDR3. The germline CDR1 and CDR2 sequences are SEHNR and FQNEAQ (reference sequence). V was shortened by 3 bases and J by 1 base, with 9 bases between the two germline ends. The CDR3 DNA follows: TGTGCCAGCAGCTTTACGAATGAGAACACTGAAGCTTTCTTT. It specifies CASSFTNENTEAFF. Combining the CDR3 with reference TRBV7-9 and TRBJ1-1 gives the whole variable domain DTGVSQNPRHKITKRGQNVTFRCDPISEHNRLYWYRQTLGQGPEFLTYFQNEAQLEKSRLLSDRFSAERPKGSFSTLEIQRTEQGDSAMYLCASSFTNENTEAFFGQGTRLTVV.

The gene calls are TRBV7-2 and TRBJ2-3; TRBD1 is a possible D gene (5 bases). The CDR3 is made up of 17 amino acids. V gave up 2 bases and J gave up 0 bases, with 15 bases separating them. In germline, CDR1 is SGHTA, CDR2 FQGNSA. The CDR3 DNA is TGTGCCAGCAGCTTAAGGGGTGTGATTGGGAGCACAGATACGCAGTATTTT. Translated: CASSLRGVIGSTDTQYF.

This clone was counted between two and nine times. V and J are TRBV19 and TRBJ2-7; D is unresolved. Germline CDR1 LNHDA, CDR2 SQIVND (reference sequence). The CDR3 extends over 13 amino acids. V lost 6 bases to trimming and J lost 1 base, with 10 bases between them. The CDR3 DNA is TGTGCCAGTAGCCCGACATATTCCTACGAGCAGTACTTC. Residues: CASSPTYSYEQYF.

This CDR3 is CASSPSASSDEQFF. The CDR3 region has the DNA TGTGCCAGCAGCCCCTCCGCGTCAAGCGATGAGCAGTTCTTC. This chain joins TRBV5-8 and TRBJ2-1; D ambiguous. V was pared by 4 bases and J by 8 bases, with 16 bases between. The CDR3 consists of 14 residues. CDR1 is SGHTS, CDR2 YDEGEE, per germline.

The chain joins TRBV27 to TRBJ2-7; 10 nucleotides align to TRBD1. The CDR3 consists of 16 residues. V shed 5 bases, J shed 2 bases, and the junction held 9 bases outside the gene matches. Per the germline V gene, CDR1 is MNHEY and CDR2 is SMNVEV (reference sequence). CDR3 bases: TGTGCCAGCAGTCTGGGCATCGGGACAGGGGCCTACGAGCAGTACTTC. Residues: CASSLGIGTGAYEQYF.

The chain recombines TRBV27 with TRBJ1-4; no definite D call. V was clipped by 6 bases and J by 0 bases, with 17 bases between them. CDR1 MNHEY and CDR2 SMNVEV come from the germline V gene (reference sequence). The CDR3 sequence is 17 residues long. The CDR3 here is CASSKNPDRATNEKLFF. The CDR3 DNA reads as TGTGCCAGCAGCAAAAACCCAGACCGGGCAACTAATGAAAAACTGTTTTTT.

This chain joins TRBV25-1 and TRBJ1-3; D is unresolved. The CDR3 is made up of 14 amino acids. Trimming took 1 base from V and 4 from J, leaving 8 bases between them. From germline, CDR1 is MGHDK and CDR2 SYGVNS. For the CDR3, the DNA is TGTGCCAGCAGTGAATCTGATCTCGGAAACACCATATATTTT. Encoded protein: CASSESDLGNTIYF.

In this sample, this clone turned up a few times. This chain uses TRBV7-6 with TRBJ2-4, with 9 positions matching TRBD1. Germline V lookup: CDR1 SGHVS, CDR2 FNYEAQ. The V gene end was trimmed by 5 bases and the J gene end by 7 bases; junction bases not matched to a gene: 9. CDR3 size: 15 residues. CDR3 in amino acids: CASSRTIDRGNIQYF. CDR3 bases: TGTGCCAGCAGCCGCACCATCGACAGGGGGAACATTCAGTACTTC.

The V and J genes are TRBV9 and TRBJ2-7, with D hard to call. The germline gives CDR1 SGDLS, CDR2 YYNGEE. The CDR3 has 13 amino acids. V was pared by 0 bases and J by 2 bases, with 6 bases between. CDR3 coding DNA: TGTGCCAGCAGCGTAGGGCAGACCTACGAGCAGTACTTC. Translating gives CASSVGQTYEQYF. Combining the CDR3 with reference TRBV9 and TRBJ2-7 gives the whole variable domain DSGVTQTPKHLITATGQRVTLRCSPRSGDLSVYWYQQSLDQGLQFLIQYYNGEERAKGNILERFSAQQFPDLHSELNLSSLELGDSALYFCASSVGQTYEQYFGPGTRLTVT.

V and J are TRBV5-5 and TRBJ2-3; weak D call: TRBD1 (5 bases). Germline V lookup: CDR1 SGHKS, CDR2 YYEKEE (reference sequence). The length of the CDR3 is 13 residues. V lost 0 bases and J lost 10, with 12 bases in between. The CDR3 region has the DNA TGTGCCAGCAGCTTGGGGGGCTGGGGATCGCAGTATTTT. This sequence encodes CASSLGGWGSQYF.

The CDR3: CASSAMGDTGELFF. CDR3 nucleotides: TGTGCCAGCTCTGCGATGGGTGACACCGGGGAGCTGTTTTTT. The gene calls are TRBV18 and TRBJ2-2; D is unresolved. The V and J ends lost 6 bases and 3 bases respectively, with 11 bases between them. Per germline, CDR1 KGHSH and CDR2 LQKENI. The CDR3 runs 14 residues.

This rearrangement joins TRBV6-5 to TRBJ1-1; the D is unclear. Trimming stripped 4 bases from V and 7 bases from J, with 10 bases between. Germline CDR1 MNHEY, CDR2 SVGAGI. The CDR3 has 12 residues. The CDR3 DNA reads as TGTGCCAGCAGTTCTGGGTGGGGTGAAGCTTTCTTT. Translating it yields CASSSGWGEAFF.

The V call is TRBV5-1, the J call TRBJ2-3; possible D gene TRBD2, 5 bases. Trimming shortened V by 9 bases and J by 0 bases, and 14 bases separated the two germline ends. This CDR3 has 14 amino acids. Germline V gene sequence: CDR1 SGHRS, CDR2 YFSETQ. CDR3 loop: CATRDGPSTDTQYF. In DNA, the CDR3 is TGCGCCACCCGGGATGGCCCTAGCACAGATACGCAGTATTTT.

The CDR3 spells CASSLRGDSYNEQFF. Here the CDR3 DNA reads TGTGCCAGCAGTTTGAGGGGGGACTCCTACAATGAGCAGTTCTTC. The J gene is TRBJ2-1, the V gene TRBV27; D possibly matches TRBD1 or TRBD2 (6 bases each). Trimming took off 3 bases at V and 0 bases at J, with 9 bases between the two ends. CDR3 size: 15 residues. Germline CDR1 reads MNHEY; CDR2 reads SMNVEV (reference sequence).